This entry concerns a single T cell receptor (beta chain). The antigen is undetermined. The junction departs from germline at one end; a sequencing error may be responsible. Other DNA sequences from this sample encode an identical CDR3 as well. This entry comes from a study of cytomegalovirus exposure and HLA in healthy donors. The PCR made use of 60 Vbeta and 13 Jbeta primers. Here immunoSEQ multiplex PCR was the method, and the copy in TCRdb shows in-frame clones only, minus some. The table lists roughly 200,000 clones, over 65% of them singletons. Points from the study as a whole: A few CMV-associated chains proved CMV antigen-specific in vitro. HLA alleles showed associations with 16,951 TCR beta sequences in a later analysis, at a 0.05 false discovery rate. A later analysis found that most CMV-associated TCR beta chains appeared HLA-restricted. Most likely, a cluster of highly shared sequence variants arose as a sequencing artifact.

The CDR3 totals 15 residues. Germline CDR1 and CDR2: KGHSH and LQKENI. The J gene is TRBJ2-5, the V gene TRBV18; TRBD1 is a possible D gene (5 bases). Source material: PBMCs. This clonotype was obtained from a woman aged 60 to 75 in good health and CMV-seropositive. The CDR3 sequence: CASSPGGKGSETQYF. The CDR3 region has the DNA TGCGCCAGCTCACCAGGCGGTAAGGGGTCAGAGACCCAGTACTTC. The whole variable domain, remainder taken from reference TRBV18 and TRBJ2-5, is NAGVMQNPRHLVRRRGQEARLRCSPMKGHSHVYWYRQLPEEGLKFMVYLQKENIIDESGMPKERFSAEFPKEGPSILRIQQVVRGDSAAYFCASSPGGKGSETQYFGPGTRLLVL.